These 14 T cell receptor beta chains originate from one sample sequenced in a study of T cells and Merkel cell carcinoma outcomes. The protocol was immunoSEQ multiplex PCR, while the TCRdb copy is restricted to in-frame clones and leaves out a portion. The data show under 1,200 clones, approximately 90% seen once. Sequences were obtained from tumor tissue from Merkel cell carcinoma. These receptors all come from a human donor with Merkel cell carcinoma.

The rearrangement uses TRBV25-1 and TRBJ1-5, with D perhaps TRBD2 (6 bases). The end of the DNA is better explained by TRBJ2-3, so the J call may be wrong. This CDR3 comprises 13 residues. Germline lookup yields CDR1 MGHDK and CDR2 SYGVNS. This CDR3 is CASRGTANQPQYF. DNA of the CDR3: TGTGCCAGCAGAGGGACTGCGAATCAGCCCCAGTATTTT.

This clone was seen a few times. V usage is TRBV5-4 and J usage is TRBJ2-5; D gene unclear. CDR1 SGHNT and CDR2 YYREEE come from the germline V gene (reference sequence). V was clipped by 3 bases and J by 3 bases, with 12 bases between them. This CDR3 is 14 amino acids long. The CDR3: CASSYPSAEETQYF. For the CDR3, the DNA is TGTGCCAGCAGCTACCCGTCAGCAGAAGAGACCCAGTACTTC.

The V gene is TRBV25-1, the J gene TRBJ1-1; 8 bases line up with TRBD1. Per germline, CDR1 MGHDK and CDR2 SYGVNS. The CDR3 spans 15 residues. Germline trimming cut 5 bases from V and 7 bases from J; bases unmatched to any gene: 12. This CDR3 reads CASSNDRGMAFEAFF. DNA for the CDR3: TGTGCCAGCAGTAATGACAGGGGAATGGCTTTTGAAGCTTTCTTT.

The chain joins TRBV21-1 to TRBJ1-1. TRBV21-1 is noted as a pseudogene. The CDR3 is 15 amino acids. CDR3 sequence reads: CASRRVFTIRTEAFF. DNA of the CDR3: TGTGCCAGCAGGAGAGTCTTCACAATTCGCACTGAAGCTTTCTTT.

The chain joins TRBV6-1 to TRBJ2-1; D remains unclear. From germline, CDR1 is MNHNS and CDR2 SASEGT. The CDR3 is 16 residues long. The ends were cut back, 0 bases at V and 3 bases at J, with 12 bases in the middle. The DNA for the CDR3 is TGTGCCAGCAGTGAAGCGGGCTTCTCCTACTACAATGAGCAGTTCTTC. This gives the protein CASSEAGFSYYNEQFF.

This clone occurred once. The V and J genes are TRBV9 and TRBJ1-3, with D tentatively TRBD1 (5 bases). The V end was cut by 0 bases, the J end by 1 base, with 8 bases between. CDR1 is SGDLS, CDR2 YYNGEE, per germline. The length of the CDR3 is 15 residues. The CDR3 loop is CASSVEGFSGNTIYF. CDR3 coding DNA: TGTGCCAGCAGCGTAGAGGGGTTTTCTGGAAACACCATATATTTT.

This rearrangement joins TRBV18 to TRBJ2-6; D may match TRBD1 or TRBD2 (5 bases each). Deletions cut 3 bases from V and 2 bases from J, with 5 bases between. CDR3 length: 14 amino acids. The germline gives CDR1 KGHSH, CDR2 LQKENI. CDR3 nucleotide sequence: TGTGCCAGCTCACCGGGGGCTGGGGCCAACGTCCTGACTTTC. The encoded protein is CASSPGAGANVLTF.

The chain combines TRBV5-1 with TRBJ2-5; D gene unclear. The CDR3 is 15 residues long. Germline V gene lookup returns CDR1 SGHRS and CDR2 YFSETQ. Trimming shortened V by 4 bases and J by 0 bases, and 13 bases separated the two germline ends. CDR3 bases: TGCGCCAGCAGCAGGGCGGCAAGGTACCAAGAGACCCAGTACTTC. Its translation is CASSRAARYQETQYF. Looking up the rest from reference TRBV5-1 and TRBJ2-5 gives the full variable domain: KAGVTQTPRYLIKTRGQQVTLSCSPISGHRSVSWYQQTPGQGLQFLFEYFSETQRNKGNFPGRFSGRQFSNSRSEMNVSTLELGDSALYLCASSRAARYQETQYFGPGTRLLVL.

J is TRBJ1-1 and V is TRBV9, with D tentatively TRBD1 (6 bases). This CDR3 is built from 14 residues. The germline gives CDR1 SGDLS, CDR2 YYNGEE. The V end was cut by 6 bases, the J end by 7 bases, with 19 bases between. In DNA form, the CDR3 reads TGTGCCAGCACCCCGGGAGGGGGGAAAAATGAAGCTTTCTTT. Translation gives CASTPGGGKNEAFF.

The chain combines TRBV29-1 with TRBJ2-7; TRBD2 matches 10 bases. The CDR3 covers 16 residues. The germline gives CDR1 SQVTM, CDR2 ANQGSEA. V was pared by 6 bases and J by 2 bases, with 13 bases of the junction left unmatched. The CDR3 region is CSVTKTSGIVTYEQYF. DNA for the CDR3: TGCAGCGTGACCAAAACTAGCGGGATCGTAACCTACGAGCAGTACTTC.

The chain recombines TRBV9 with TRBJ2-1, with TRBD2 matching 7 bases. CDR3 length equals 16 residues. CDR1 SGDLS and CDR2 YYNGEE come from the germline V gene. The trim removed 0 bases at V and 7 bases at J, leaving 10 bases unmatched. In DNA form, the CDR3 reads TGTGCCAGCAGCGTAGGTGCCGGGACTACCGGAAATGAGCAGTTCTTC. Translation gives CASSVGAGTTGNEQFF.

This clone was observed once. The CDR3 DNA reads TGTGCCAGCTCTTGGGACGGGAACACCGGGGAGCTGTTTTTT. This codes for CASSWDGNTGELFF. This chain uses TRBV18 with TRBJ2-2, with D perhaps matching TRBD1 or TRBD2 (5 bases each). The CDR3 totals 14 residues. Germline CDR1 KGHSH, CDR2 LQKENI. V lost 6 bases and J 1 base, leaving 9 bases between the germline ends. The variable domain in full, with the rest retrieved from reference TRBV18 and TRBJ2-2, is NAGVMQNPRHLVRRRGQEARLRCSPMKGHSHVYWYRQLPEEGLKFMVYLQKENIIDESGMPKERFSAEFPKEGPSILRIQQVVRGDSAAYFCASSWDGNTGELFFGEGSRLTVL.

The CDR3 protein is CASSQDEGSAGNTIYF. CDR3 sequence (DNA): TGCGCCAGCAGCCAAGACGAAGGGAGCGCTGGAAACACCATATATTTT. The V call is TRBV4-3, the J call TRBJ1-3, with D hard to call. Per the germline V gene, CDR1 is LGHNA and CDR2 is YSLEER. Trimming removed 0 bases at V and 2 bases at J, with 11 bases between. The length of the CDR3 is 16 residues.

V gene TRBV5-1 combines with J gene TRBJ1-5; no clear D. CDR1 SGHRS and CDR2 YFSETQ come from the germline V gene. There are 15 residues in the CDR3. Trimming removed 0 bases at V and 4 bases at J, with 11 bases between. The CDR3 protein is CASSLAGRDNQPQHF. The CDR3 DNA reads TGCGCCAGCAGCTTGGCCGGAAGGGATAATCAGCCCCAGCATTTT.